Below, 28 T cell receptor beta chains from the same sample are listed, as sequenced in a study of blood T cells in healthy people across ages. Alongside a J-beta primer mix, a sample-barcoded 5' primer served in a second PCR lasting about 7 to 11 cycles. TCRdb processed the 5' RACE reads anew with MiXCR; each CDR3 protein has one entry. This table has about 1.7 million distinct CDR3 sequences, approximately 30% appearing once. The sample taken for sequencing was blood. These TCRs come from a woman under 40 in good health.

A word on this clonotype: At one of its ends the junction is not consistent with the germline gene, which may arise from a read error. The CDR3 protein is CAGRKPASSPGELFF. The CDR3 DNA follows: TGTGCCGGCAGAAAGCCAGCCAGTTCCCCCGGGGAGCTGTTTTTT. The V gene is TRBV28, the J gene TRBJ2-2; D unresolved. Germline V gene data show CDR1 as MDHEN and CDR2 as SYDVKM. This CDR3 has 15 residues.

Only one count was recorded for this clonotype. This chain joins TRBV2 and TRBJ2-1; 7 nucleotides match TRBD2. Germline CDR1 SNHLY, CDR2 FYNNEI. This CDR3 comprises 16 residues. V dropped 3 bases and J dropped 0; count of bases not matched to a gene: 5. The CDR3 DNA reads TGTGCCAGCAGTGAGGGGGGGAGCCTCTCCTACAATGAGCAGTTCTTC. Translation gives CASSEGGSLSYNEQFF.

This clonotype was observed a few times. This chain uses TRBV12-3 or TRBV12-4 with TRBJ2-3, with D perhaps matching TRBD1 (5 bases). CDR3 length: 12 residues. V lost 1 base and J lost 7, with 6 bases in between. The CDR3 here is CASSLEGHTQYF. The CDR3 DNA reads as TGTGCCAGCAGTTTAGAGGGGCATACGCAGTATTTT.

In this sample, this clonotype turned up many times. The CDR3 region has the DNA TGCGCCAGCAGTGACTATTACCGGGGGCCCTACGAGCAGTACTTC. It is translated as CASSDYYRGPYEQYF. J is TRBJ2-7 and V is TRBV10-2; D may be TRBD1 or TRBD2 (6 bases each). With 3 bases removed from V and 2 bases from J, the gap between germline ends came to 14 bases. There are 15 residues in the CDR3. The germline CDR1 and CDR2 sequences are WSHSY and SAAADI.

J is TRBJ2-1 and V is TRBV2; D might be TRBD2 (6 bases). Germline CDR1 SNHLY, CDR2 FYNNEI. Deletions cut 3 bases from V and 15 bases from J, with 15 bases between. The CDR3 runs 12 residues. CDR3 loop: CASSDRVVEGFF. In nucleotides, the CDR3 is TGTGCCAGCAGTGACAGGGTGGTGGAGGGGTTCTTC.

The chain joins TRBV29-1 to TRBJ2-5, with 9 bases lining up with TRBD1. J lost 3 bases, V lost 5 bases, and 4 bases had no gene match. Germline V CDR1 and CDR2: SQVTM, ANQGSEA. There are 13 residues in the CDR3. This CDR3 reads CSVRDRAKETQYF. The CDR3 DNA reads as TGCAGCGTTCGGGACAGGGCCAAAGAGACCCAGTACTTC.

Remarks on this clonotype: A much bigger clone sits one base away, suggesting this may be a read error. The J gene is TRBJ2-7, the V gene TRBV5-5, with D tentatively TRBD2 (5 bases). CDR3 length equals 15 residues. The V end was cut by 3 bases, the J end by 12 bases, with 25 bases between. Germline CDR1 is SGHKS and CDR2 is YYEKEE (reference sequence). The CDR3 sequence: CASSSGWSSAETLYF. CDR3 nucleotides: TGTGCCAGCAGCTCCGGTTGGAGTAGCGCGGAGACCCTGTACTTC.

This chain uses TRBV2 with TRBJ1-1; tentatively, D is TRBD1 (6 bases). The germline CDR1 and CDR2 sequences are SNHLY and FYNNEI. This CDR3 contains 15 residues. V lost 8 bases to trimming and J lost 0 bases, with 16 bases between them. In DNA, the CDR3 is TGTGCCAGCCGACGAGACGGGGGGCTGAACACTGAAGCTTTCTTT. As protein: CASRRDGGLNTEAFF.

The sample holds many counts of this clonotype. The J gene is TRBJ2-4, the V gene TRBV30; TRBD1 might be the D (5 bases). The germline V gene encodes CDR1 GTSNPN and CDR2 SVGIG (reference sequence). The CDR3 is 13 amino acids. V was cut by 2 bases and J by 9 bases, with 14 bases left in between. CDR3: CAWSQTGDGIQYF. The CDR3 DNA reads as TGTGCCTGGAGTCAAACAGGAGACGGCATTCAGTACTTC.

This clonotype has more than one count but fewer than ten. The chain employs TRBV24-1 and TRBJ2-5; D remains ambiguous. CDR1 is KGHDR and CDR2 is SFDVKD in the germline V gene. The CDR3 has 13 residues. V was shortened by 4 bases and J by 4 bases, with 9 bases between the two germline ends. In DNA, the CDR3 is TGTGCCACCAGTGAAAGATACTCAGAGACCCAGTACTTC. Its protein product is CATSERYSETQYF.

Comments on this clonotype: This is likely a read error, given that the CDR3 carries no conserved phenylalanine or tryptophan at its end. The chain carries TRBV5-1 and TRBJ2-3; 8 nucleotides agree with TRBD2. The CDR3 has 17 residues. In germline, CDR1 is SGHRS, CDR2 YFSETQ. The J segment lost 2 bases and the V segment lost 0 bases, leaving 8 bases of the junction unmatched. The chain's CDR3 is CASSLDSGGGTTDTQYI. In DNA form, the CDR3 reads TGCGCCAGCAGCTTGGATTCCGGCGGGGGGACCACAGATACGCAGTATATT.

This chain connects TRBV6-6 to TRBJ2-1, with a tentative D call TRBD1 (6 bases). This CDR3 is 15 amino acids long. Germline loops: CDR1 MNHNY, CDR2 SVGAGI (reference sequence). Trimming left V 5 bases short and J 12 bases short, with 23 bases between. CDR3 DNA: TGTGCCAGCAGTACCTCGGACAGCCCAGTTTTTGTGCAGTTCTTC. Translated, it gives CASSTSDSPVFVQFF.

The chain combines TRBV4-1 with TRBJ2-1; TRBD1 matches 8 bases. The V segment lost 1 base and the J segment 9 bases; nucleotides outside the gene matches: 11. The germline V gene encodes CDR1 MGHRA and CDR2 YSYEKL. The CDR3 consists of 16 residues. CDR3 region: CASSQGDRGQRGEQFF. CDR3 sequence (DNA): TGCGCCAGCAGCCAAGGCGACAGGGGACAGCGAGGTGAGCAGTTCTTC.

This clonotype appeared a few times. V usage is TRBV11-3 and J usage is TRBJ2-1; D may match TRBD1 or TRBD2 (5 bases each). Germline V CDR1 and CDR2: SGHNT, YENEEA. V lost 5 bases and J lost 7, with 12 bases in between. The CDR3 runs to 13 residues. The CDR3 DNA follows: TGTGCCAGCAGCATAGGGGACGAGAATGAGCAGTTCTTC. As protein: CASSIGDENEQFF.

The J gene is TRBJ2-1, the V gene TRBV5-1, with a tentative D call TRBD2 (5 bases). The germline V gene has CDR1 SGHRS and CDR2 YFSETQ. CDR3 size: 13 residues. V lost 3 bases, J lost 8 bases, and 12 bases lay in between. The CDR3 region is CASSSTEDDEQFF. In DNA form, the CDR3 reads TGCGCCAGCAGCTCGACGGAGGACGATGAGCAGTTCTTC.

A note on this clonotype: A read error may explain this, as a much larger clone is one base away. The CDR3 DNA sequence: TGCAGTGCTAGAGATGACAGGGGAGGAGGCAATGAGCGGTTCTTC. Amino acids: CSARDDRGGGNERFF. The chain joins TRBV20-1 to TRBJ2-1; 8 nucleotides match TRBD1. Germline values: CDR1 DFQATT, CDR2 SNEGSKA (reference sequence). The CDR3 covers 15 residues.

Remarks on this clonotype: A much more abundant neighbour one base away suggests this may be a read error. CDR3 in DNA: TGTGCCAGCAGTGAGCAGGGTTACAATGAGCAGTACTTC. This codes for CASSEQGYNEQYF. The chain employs TRBV2 and TRBJ2-1; D might be TRBD1 (5 bases). Near its end, the DNA agrees better with TRBJ2-7, so the J call may be wrong. The CDR3 length is 13 residues. Per germline, CDR1 SNHLY and CDR2 FYNNEI.

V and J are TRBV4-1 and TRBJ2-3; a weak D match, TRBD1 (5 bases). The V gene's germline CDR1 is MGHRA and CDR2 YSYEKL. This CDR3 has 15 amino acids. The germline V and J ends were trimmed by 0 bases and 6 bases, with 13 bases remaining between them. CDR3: CASSQEAYGADTQYF. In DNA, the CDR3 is TGCGCCAGCAGCCAAGAGGCGTATGGGGCCGATACGCAGTATTTT.

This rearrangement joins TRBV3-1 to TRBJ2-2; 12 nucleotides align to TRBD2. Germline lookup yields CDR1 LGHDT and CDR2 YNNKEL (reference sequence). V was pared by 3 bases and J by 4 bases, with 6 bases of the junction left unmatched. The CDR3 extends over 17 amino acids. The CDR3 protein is CASSQAGLAGRTGELFF. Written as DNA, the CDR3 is TGTGCCAGCAGCCAGGCGGGACTAGCGGGTCGCACCGGGGAGCTGTTTTTT.

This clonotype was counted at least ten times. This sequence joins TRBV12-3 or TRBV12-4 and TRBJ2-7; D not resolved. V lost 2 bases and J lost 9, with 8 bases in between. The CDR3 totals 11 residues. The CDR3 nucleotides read TGTGCCAGCAGTTTAATGGTTTGGCAGTACTTC. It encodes CASSLMVWQYF.

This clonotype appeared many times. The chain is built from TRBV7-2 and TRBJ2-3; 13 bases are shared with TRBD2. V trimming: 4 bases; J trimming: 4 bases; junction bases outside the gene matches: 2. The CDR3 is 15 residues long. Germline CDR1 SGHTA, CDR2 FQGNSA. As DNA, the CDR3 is TGTGCCAGCAGCTCTGGACTAGCGGGGGCAGATACGCAGTATTTT. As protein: CASSSGLAGADTQYF.

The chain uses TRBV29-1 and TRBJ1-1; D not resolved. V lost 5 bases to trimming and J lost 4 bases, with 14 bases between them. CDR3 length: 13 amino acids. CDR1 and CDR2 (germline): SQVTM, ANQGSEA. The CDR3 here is CSVTEGGSTEAFF. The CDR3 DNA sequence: TGCAGCGTTACTGAGGGAGGTAGCACTGAAGCTTTCTTT.

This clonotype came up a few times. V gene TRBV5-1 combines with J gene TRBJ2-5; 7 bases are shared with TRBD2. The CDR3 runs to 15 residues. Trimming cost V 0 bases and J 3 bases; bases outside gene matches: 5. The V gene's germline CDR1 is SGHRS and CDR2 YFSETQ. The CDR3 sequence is CASSLGSLAEETQYF. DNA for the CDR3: TGCGCCAGCAGCTTGGGGTCCCTAGCGGAAGAGACCCAGTACTTC.

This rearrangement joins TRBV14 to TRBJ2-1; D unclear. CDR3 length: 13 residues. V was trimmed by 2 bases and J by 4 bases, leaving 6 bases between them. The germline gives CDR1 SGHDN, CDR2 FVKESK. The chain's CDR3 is CASSQPGYNEQFF. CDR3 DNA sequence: TGTGCCAGCAGCCAACCCGGATACAATGAGCAGTTCTTC.

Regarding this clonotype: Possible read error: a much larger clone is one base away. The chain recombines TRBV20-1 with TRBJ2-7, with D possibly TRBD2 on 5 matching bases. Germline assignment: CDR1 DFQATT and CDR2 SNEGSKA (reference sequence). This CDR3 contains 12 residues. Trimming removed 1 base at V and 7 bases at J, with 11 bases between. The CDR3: CSARGLANEQYF. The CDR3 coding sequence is TGCAGTGCTAGAGGCCTAGCCAATGAGCAGTACTTC.

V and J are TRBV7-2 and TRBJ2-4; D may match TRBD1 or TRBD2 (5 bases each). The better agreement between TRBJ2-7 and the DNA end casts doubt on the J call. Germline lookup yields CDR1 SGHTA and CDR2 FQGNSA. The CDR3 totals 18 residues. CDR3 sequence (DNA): TGTGCCAGCAGCTTGGCTCCAACGGGACGGGCGGTTTCTTACGAGCAGTACGTC. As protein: CASSLAPTGRAVSYEQYV.

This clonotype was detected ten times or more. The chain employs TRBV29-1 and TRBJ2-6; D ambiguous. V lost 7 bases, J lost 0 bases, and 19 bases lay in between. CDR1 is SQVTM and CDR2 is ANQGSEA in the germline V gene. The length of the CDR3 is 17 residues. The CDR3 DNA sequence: TGCAGCGCCCTGTGGAGTACAAGCCCCTCTGGGGCCAACGTCCTGACTTTC. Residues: CSALWSTSPSGANVLTF.

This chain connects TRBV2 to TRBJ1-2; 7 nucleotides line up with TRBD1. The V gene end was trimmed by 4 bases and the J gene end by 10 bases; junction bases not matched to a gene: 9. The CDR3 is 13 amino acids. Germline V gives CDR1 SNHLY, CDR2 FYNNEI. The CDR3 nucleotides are TGTGCCAGCAGTGTCCTGGGACAGCCCGCCTACACCTTC. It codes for CASSVLGQPAYTF.